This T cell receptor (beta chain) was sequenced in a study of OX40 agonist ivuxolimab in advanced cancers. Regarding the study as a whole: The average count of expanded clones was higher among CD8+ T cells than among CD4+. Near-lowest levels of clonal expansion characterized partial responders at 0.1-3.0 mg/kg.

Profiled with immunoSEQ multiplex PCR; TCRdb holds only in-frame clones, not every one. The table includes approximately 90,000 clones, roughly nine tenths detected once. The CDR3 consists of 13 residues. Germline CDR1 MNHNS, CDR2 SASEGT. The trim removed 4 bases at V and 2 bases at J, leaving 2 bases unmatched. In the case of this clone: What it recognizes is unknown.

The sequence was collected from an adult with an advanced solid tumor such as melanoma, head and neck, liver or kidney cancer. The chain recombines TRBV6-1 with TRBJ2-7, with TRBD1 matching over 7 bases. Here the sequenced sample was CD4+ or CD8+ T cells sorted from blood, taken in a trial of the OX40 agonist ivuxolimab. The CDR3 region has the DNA TGTGCCAGCAGTGCGACAGGGCCCTACGAGCAGTACTTC. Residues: CASSATGPYEQYF.